A selection of T cell receptor beta chains follows, all from one sample in a study of the immune and genomic landscape of osteosarcoma. Some clones are missing from TCRdb's copy, which holds only in-frame ones; the method was immunoSEQ multiplex PCR. Of approximately 9,400 clones in the sample, 60% to 85% were seen once. Sequencing was done on a sample of osteosarcoma tumor tissue from the lung. The source of these receptors is a human donor with osteosarcoma. Each CDR3 is given with its conserved first and last residue. Each record gives: D gene, J gene, V gene, clone size, CDR3 length, CDR3 protein, CDR3 DNA. D genes are given only for firm matches. Clone size is given for some rows only: seen once, a few or many times, or a class if the clone is expanded.

>-|TRBJ1-1|TRBV19|few|12
CASGRRVPEAFF
TGTGCCAGTGGGCGGCGGGTGCCGGAAGCTTTCTTT
>TRBD1|TRBJ1-2|TRBV7-8|few|15
CASSLGQGSSYGYTF
TGTGCCAGCAGCTTAGGACAGGGGTCATCCTATGGCTACACCTTC
>TRBD1|TRBJ2-3|TRBV5-1|-|16
CASVSSGTDITDTQYF
TGCGCCAGCGTCAGTTCCGGGACAGATATCACAGATACGCAGTATTTT
>-|TRBJ2-7|TRBV6-6|-|15
CASSYSADARYEQYF
TGTGCCAGCAGTTACTCGGCTGACGCTCGCTACGAGCAGTACTTC
>TRBD2|TRBJ2-5|TRBV6-1|few|17
CASSELAGGSGAETQYF
TGTGCCAGCAGTGAACTAGCGGGAGGGTCGGGGGCAGAGACCCAGTACTTC
>-|TRBJ1-5|TRBV5-4|-|14
CASSPNREGQPQHF
TGTGCCAGCAGCCCGAACAGGGAAGGTCAGCCCCAGCATTTT
>TRBD2|TRBJ2-7|TRBV9|-|15
CASSVESGRADEQYF
TGTGCCAGCAGCGTAGAAAGCGGGAGGGCCGACGAGCAGTACTTC
>-|TRBJ2-3|TRBV7-9|-|17
CASSLASGGSGTDTQYF
TGTGCCAGCAGCTTAGCGTCGGGCGGATCTGGCACAGATACGCAGTATTTT
>-|TRBJ2-1|TRBV5-1|-|15
CASSFQGGSYNEQFF
TGCGCCAGCAGCTTCCAGGGAGGCTCCTACAATGAGCAGTTCTTC
>TRBD1|TRBJ1-3|TRBV7-9|-|14
CASKGQGSGNTIYF
TGTGCCAGCAAGGGACAGGGGTCTGGAAACACCATATATTTT
>TRBD2|TRBJ2-1|TRBV19|-|20
CASSIDRGSGRARTYNEQFF
TGTGCCAGTAGTATAGATCGTGGTAGCGGGAGGGCCAGGACCTACAATGAGCAGTTCTTC
>-|TRBJ2-3|TRBV6-6|-|12
CASSLYPDTQYF
TGTGCCAGCAGTCTCTACCCAGATACGCAGTATTTT
>TRBD2|TRBJ2-3|TRBV6-1|once|18
CASSEWSGRVWLTDTQYF
TGTGCCAGCAGTGAATGGAGCGGGAGGGTTTGGTTGACAGATACGCAGTATTTT
>-|TRBJ2-5|TRBV11-2|-|11
CASSPGQTQYF
TGTGCCAGCAGCCCAGGGCAGACCCAGTACTTC
>-|TRBJ2-3|TRBV28|-|15
CASSRGMSSTDTQYF
TGTGCCAGCAGTAGAGGGATGTCTAGCACAGATACGCAGTATTTT
>-|TRBJ1-1|TRBV2|-|16
CASIYWGRAENTEAFF
TGTGCCAGCATCTATTGGGGACGGGCAGAGAACACTGAAGCTTTCTTT
>TRBD1|TRBJ2-3|TRBV25-1|-|17
CASGGQGVSALTDTQYF
TGTGCCAGCGGGGGACAGGGGGTTAGCGCCCTCACAGATACGCAGTATTTT
>TRBD1|TRBJ2-3|TRBV5-1|-|15
CASSRTGTATDTQYF
TGCGCCAGCAGCCGAACCGGGACAGCCACAGATACGCAGTATTTT
>TRBD2|TRBJ2-3|TRBV2|once|15
CASRLTGTTGYTQYF
TGTGCCAGCAGATTGACCGGGACTACGGGATATACGCAGTATTTT
>-|TRBJ2-3|TRBV29-1|-|13
CSVEGRDFDTQYF
TGCAGCGTTGAAGGCCGGGACTTTGATACGCAGTATTTT
>-|TRBJ1-6|TRBV29-1|-|12
CSVRDPGSPLHF
TGCAGCGTGCGGGATCCCGGATCACCCCTCCACTTT
>-|TRBJ1-6|TRBV28|few|13
CASSGGYYSPLHF
TGTGCCAGCAGTGGGGGGTATTATTCACCCCTCCACTTT
>-|TRBJ1-1|TRBV6-6|-|13
CASSYLPTTEAFF
TGTGCCAGCAGTTACTTACCGACCACTGAAGCTTTCTTT
>-|TRBJ1-5|TRBV9|few|14
CASSVGDINQPQHF
TGTGCCAGCAGCGTAGGAGACATCAATCAGCCCCAGCATTTT
>-|TRBJ2-3|TRBV5-1|-|13
CASGIYTGSTSFF
TGCGCCAGCGGCATATATACCGGGTCCACCTCATTTTTT
>TRBD1|TRBJ2-7|TRBV5-6|-|15
CASSPGQGKAYEQYF
TGTGCCAGCAGCCCCGGACAGGGGAAGGCCTACGAGCAGTACTTC
>-|TRBJ1-1|TRBV19|-|13
CASSTEVNTEAFF
TGTGCCAGTAGCACTGAGGTGAACACTGAAGCTTTCTTT
>TRBD1|TRBJ1-2|TRBV5-4|-|13
CASSSVGTGGYTF
TGTGCCAGCAGCTCGGTCGGGACAGGTGGCTACACCTTC
>TRBD2|TRBJ2-3|TRBV27|-|16
CASITAGGPGTDTQYF
TGTGCCAGCATAACAGCGGGAGGGCCAGGCACAGATACGCAGTATTTT
>-|TRBJ2-2|TRBV11-3|few|15
CASSLRGLDTGELFF
TGTGCCAGCAGCTTACGGGGGTTGGACACCGGGGAGCTGTTTTTT
>-|TRBJ1-1|TRBV6-4|few|15
CASKASHSGDTEAFF
TGTGCCAGCAAAGCATCACACTCTGGGGACACTGAAGCTTTCTTT
>TRBD1|TRBJ2-7|TRBV19|-|14
CASSTGTGDYEQYF
TGTGCCAGTAGTACCGGGACAGGGGACTACGAGCAGTACTTC
>TRBD2|TRBJ2-1|TRBV6-1|-|22
CASSEAPPGLAGGPSSYNEQFF
TGTGCCAGCAGTGAAGCCCCTCCTGGACTAGCGGGAGGGCCAAGCTCCTACAATGAGCAGTTCTTC
>-|TRBJ1-2|TRBV28|few|11
CASGRPYGYTF
TGTGCCAGCGGGAGGCCTTATGGCTACACCTTC
>TRBD2|TRBJ2-2|TRBV11-3|few|19
CASSLEARGLAGDPGELFF
TGTGCCAGCAGCTTAGAGGCGAGGGGACTAGCCGGGGATCCCGGGGAGCTGTTTTTT
>TRBD1|TRBJ2-1|TRBV18|-|16
CASSPTGTGGYNEQFF
TGTGCCAGCTCACCTACCGGGACAGGGGGCTACAATGAGCAGTTCTTC
>TRBD2|TRBJ2-3|TRBV9|-|15
CASSVGLASTDTQYF
TGTGCCAGCAGCGTGGGACTAGCGAGTACAGATACGCAGTATTTT
>TRBD1|TRBJ2-7|TRBV2|-|14
CANIGQGGTYEQYF
TGTGCCAACATCGGACAGGGGGGAACCTACGAGCAGTACTTC
>TRBD1|TRBJ2-1|TRBV7-3|-|13
CASSRDSGGEQFF
TGTGCCAGCAGCAGGGACAGTGGTGGTGAGCAGTTCTTC
>-|TRBJ1-2|TRBV2|-|11
CASTPARGYTF
TGTGCCAGCACACCGGCTCGTGGCTACACCTTC
>TRBD2|TRBJ2-4|TRBV7-8|-|19
CASSSGLAGLREAKNIQYF
TGTGCCAGCAGCTCCGGACTAGCGGGGCTGAGGGAAGCCAAAAACATTCAGTACTTC
>-|TRBJ1-4|TRBV5-8|medium-sized|16
CASSLGRGHEGEILFF
TGTGCCAGCAGCTTGGGGCGGGGACACGAAGGGGAAATACTGTTTTTT
>TRBD2|TRBJ2-7|TRBV10-3|-|15
CAISDTREVGDEQYF
TGTGCCATCAGTGATACGCGGGAGGTAGGAGACGAGCAGTACTTC
>-|TRBJ1-3|TRBV6-5|-|14
CASSPGFSGNTIYF
TGTGCCAGCAGTCCAGGATTCTCTGGAAACACCATATATTTT
>TRBD2|TRBJ2-3|TRBV7-2|-|15
CASSTWTSTTDTQYF
TGTGCCAGCAGCACCTGGACTAGCACCACAGATACGCAGTATTTT
>-|TRBJ2-7|TRBV27|-|14
CASRGWGARYEQYF
TGTGCCAGCCGCGGGTGGGGGGCGCGATACGAGCAGTACTTC
>-|TRBJ2-7|TRBV10-3|few|17
CAISSQGRGRGDYEQYF
TGTGCCATCAGTTCCCAGGGTCGGGGGCGCGGGGACTACGAGCAGTACTTC
>-|TRBJ2-1|TRBV9|-|15
CASSPDPSSYNEQFF
TGTGCCAGCAGCCCGGACCCGAGCTCCTACAATGAGCAGTTCTTC
>TRBD1|TRBJ1-1|TRBV7-3|-|16
CASSLMGQGRSTEAFF
TGTGCCAGCAGCTTAATGGGACAGGGGCGTAGCACTGAAGCTTTCTTT
>-|TRBJ1-2|TRBV10-1|-|14
CARSSTAPRDGYTF
TGCGCCAGGTCTTCTACGGCCCCCCGGGATGGCTACACCTTC
>-|TRBJ2-7|TRBV10-3|-|13
CAISRDIYYEQYF
TGTGCCATCAGCCGGGACATATACTACGAGCAGTACTTC
>-|TRBJ1-2|TRBV6-8|-|15
CASSPPGQTNYGYTF
TGTGCCAGCAGCCCACCCGGACAGACTAACTATGGCTACACCTTC